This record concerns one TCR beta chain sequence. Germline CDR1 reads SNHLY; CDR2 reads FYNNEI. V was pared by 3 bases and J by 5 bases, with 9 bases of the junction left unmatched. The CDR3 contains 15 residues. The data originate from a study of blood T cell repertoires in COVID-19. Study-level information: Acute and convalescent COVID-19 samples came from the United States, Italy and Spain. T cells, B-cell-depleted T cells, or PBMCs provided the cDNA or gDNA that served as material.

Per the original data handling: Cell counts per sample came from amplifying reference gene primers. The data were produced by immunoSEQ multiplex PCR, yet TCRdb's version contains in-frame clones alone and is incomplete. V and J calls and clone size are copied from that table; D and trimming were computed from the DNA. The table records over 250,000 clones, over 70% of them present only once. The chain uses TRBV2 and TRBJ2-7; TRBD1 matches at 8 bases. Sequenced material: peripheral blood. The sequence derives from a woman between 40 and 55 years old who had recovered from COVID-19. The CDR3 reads CASSDQGAQGDEQYF. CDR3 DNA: TGTGCCAGCAGTGACCAGGGGGCACAAGGAGACGAGCAGTACTTC. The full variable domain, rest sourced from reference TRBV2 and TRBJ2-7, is EPEVTQTPSHQVTQMGQEVILRCVPISNHLYFYWYRQILGQKVEFLVSFYNNEISEKSEIFDDQFSVERPDGSNFTLKIRSTKLEDSAMYFCASSDQGAQGDEQYFGPGTRLTVT.